This T cell receptor beta chain was captured in a study of graft-versus-host responses after intestinal transplantation. Study-wide background: Tacrolimus plus steroids were given to all recipients for approximately three years, preceded by anti-thymocyte globulin induction. Overall study findings and caveats: The study associated peak circulating GvH clone levels with early post-transplant HvG declines. In recipient marrow, GvH clones were found, and some appeared first in ileum or blood.

The V end lost 4 bases, the J end lost 2 bases, and 9 bases lay between the germline ends. The CDR3 has 13 residues. From germline, CDR1 is SQVTM and CDR2 ANQGSEA. With respect to this clone: Its specificity is not known.

Data came from immunoSEQ multiplex PCR; TCRdb stores just in-frame clones and leaves some out. The sample lists 15,000 to 20,000 clones; approximately 90% were seen once. The chain has TRBV29-1 and TRBJ1-5; weak D call: TRBD1 (5 bases). The specimen was PBMCs, collected around 350 days after transplant. The origin of this receptor is a human patient who received an intestinal transplant, so some T cells may come from the graft donor. CDR3 region: CSVGGLGNQPQHF. CDR3 bases: TGCAGCGTTGGGGGACTTGGCAATCAGCCCCAGCATTTT.